This T cell receptor beta chain is from a study of blood T cell repertoires in COVID-19. Germline loops: CDR1 MNHEY, CDR2 SVGAGI. The V gene end was trimmed by 2 bases and the J gene end by 10 bases; junction bases not matched to a gene: 9. CDR3 length: 15 residues. Some clones are missing from TCRdb's copy, which holds only in-frame ones; the method was immunoSEQ multiplex PCR. The sample holds approximately 170,000 clones, about 89% seen once. V usage is TRBV6-5 and J usage is TRBJ1-4; TRBD1 matches at 8 bases. Sample: PBMCs or T cells enriched from blood (not recorded which). The clonotype comes from a woman under 30 who had recovered from COVID-19. The chain's CDR3 is CASSYGAGGVGKLFF. The CDR3 DNA reads as TGTGCCAGCAGTTACGGGGCAGGGGGCGTAGGAAAACTGTTTTTT.